This TCR beta chain was sequenced for a study of blood T cell repertoires in COVID-19. Germline trimming cut 5 bases from V and 1 base from J; bases unmatched to any gene: 6. Germline V gives CDR1 MNHEY, CDR2 SVGAGI. This CDR3 region has 15 residues. The method was immunoSEQ multiplex PCR; TCRdb's version includes in-frame clones alone and lacks a portion of them. The table has approximately 500,000 clones, 80% to 90% seen once. Sequenced: peripheral blood. The sequence derives from a human donor in a cohort sampled during active COVID-19. The chain is built from TRBV6-5 and TRBJ2-3; 7 nucleotides match TRBD1. CDR3: CASSPRQGGTDTQYF. In DNA, the CDR3 is TGTGCCAGCAGTCCGAGACAGGGCGGCACAGATACGCAGTATTTT.